A single sample gave rise to the 27 T cell receptor beta chains below, sequenced in a study of a mutant IDH1 vaccine in newly diagnosed glioma. Time point here: baseline, week 1 (first vaccination visit). Noted treatment: pre-vaccination baseline after standard-of-care therapy. Profiling relied on immunoSEQ multiplex PCR, and the TCRdb table lists in-frame clones only, not all of them. Of about 51,000 clones in the sample, 60% to 85% were seen once. Sample: PBMCs, taken from a glioma patient treated with radiotherapy, temozolomide or both. The receptors derive from a woman aged 40-49 years with glioma.

The rearrangement joins TRBV5-1 to TRBJ2-7; 8 nucleotides line up with TRBD2. CDR3 length: 17 residues. J gave up 1 base and V 0 bases, and 9 bases lay outside the gene matches. CDR1 and CDR2 from the germline V gene are SGHRS and YFSETQ. The CDR3 sequence: CASSLAVSGGRSYEQYF. CDR3 DNA sequence: TGCGCCAGCAGCTTGGCGGTGAGCGGGGGCCGTTCCTACGAGCAGTACTTC.

This sequence joins TRBV7-8 and TRBJ1-4; 7 bases agree with TRBD1. Germline V gives CDR1 SGHVS, CDR2 FQNEAQ. V shed 2 bases, J shed 0 bases, and the junction held 9 bases outside the gene matches. The CDR3 sequence is 18 residues long. The CDR3 loop is CASSLRDSSMTTNEKLFF. CDR3 nucleotides: TGTGCCAGCAGCTTAAGGGACAGTTCTATGACAACTAATGAAAAACTGTTTTTT. Full variable domain (rest looked up from reference TRBV7-8 and TRBJ1-4): GAGVSQSPRYKVAKRGQDVALRCDPISGHVSLFWYQQALGQGPEFLTYFQNEAQLDKSGLPSDRFFAERPEGSVSTLKIQRTQQEDSAVYLCASSLRDSSMTTNEKLFFGSGTQLSVL.

The V call is TRBV4-3, the J call TRBJ1-1; the D is unclear. This CDR3 comprises 15 residues. Trimming cost V 0 bases and J 5 bases, with 13 bases left between them. Germline CDR1 and CDR2: LGHNA and YSLEER. The CDR3 DNA sequence: TGCGCCAGCAGCCAAGATCTAGGAGGTAGGACTGAAGCTTTCTTT. Its translation: CASSQDLGGRTEAFF.

The chain carries TRBV5-6 and TRBJ1-1; D gene ambiguous. The CDR3 has 11 amino acids. From germline, CDR1 is SGHDT and CDR2 YYEEEE. V dropped 4 bases and J dropped 5 bases, with 6 bases sitting between them. CDR3 protein: CASSLRTEAFF. The CDR3 region has the DNA TGTGCCAGCAGCCTACGTACTGAAGCTTTCTTT.

This clone was observed a handful of times. The chain has TRBV7-8 and TRBJ1-1, with TRBD1 identical over 7 bases. Germline loops: CDR1 SGHVS, CDR2 FQNEAQ. The junction had 5 bases not matched to a gene; V was cut back by 3 bases and J by 7 bases. The CDR3 has 13 amino acids. CDR3 nucleotide sequence: TGTGCCAGCAGCTTTACAGGGGCCGATGAAGCTTTCTTT. Encoded protein: CASSFTGADEAFF.

The chain combines TRBV2 with TRBJ2-5; weak D call: TRBD1 (5 bases). The V gene lost 1 base and the J gene lost 5 bases, with 14 bases spanning the gap. This CDR3 is built from 15 residues. Germline assignment: CDR1 SNHLY and CDR2 FYNNEI. The CDR3, as DNA: TGTGCCAGCAGTGAAGATGGGGCCCCCGGCGAGACCCAGTACTTC. It yields the protein CASSEDGAPGETQYF.

Concerning this clone itself: At the DNA level, this CDR3 is encoded by other sequences in the same sample as well. The chain recombines TRBV6-5 with TRBJ1-2; no reliable D call. With 2 bases removed from V and 4 bases from J, the gap between germline ends came to 8 bases. Germline CDR1 is MNHEY and CDR2 is SVGAGI. CDR3 size: 13 residues. CDR3 region: CASSYPGGYGYTF. The CDR3 nucleotides read TGTGCCAGCAGTTACCCGGGTGGCTATGGCTACACCTTC.

V and J are TRBV10-3 and TRBJ1-6; a weak D match, TRBD1 (5 bases). Trimming pared 6 bases from V and 7 bases from J, leaving 13 bases between. CDR1 ENHRY and CDR2 SYGVKD come from the germline V gene. This CDR3 is 14 amino acids long. For the CDR3, the DNA is TGTGCCATCAGGGGGGTTAGTGCAAATTCACCCCTCCACTTT. Translation: CAIRGVSANSPLHF.

This clone turned up a few times. The rearrangement uses TRBV11-2 and TRBJ2-7; D not certain. The length of the CDR3 is 15 residues. Germline CDR1 and CDR2: SGHAT and FQNNGV. V gave up 1 base and J gave up 6 bases, with 16 bases separating them. DNA for the CDR3: TGTGCCAGCAGCTTAGCGGGTCCTCTCTCGGGCGAGCAGTACTTC. It is translated as CASSLAGPLSGEQYF.

This clone has just one count. The J gene is TRBJ2-2, the V gene TRBV1; the table's D call, TRBD2, has no DNA check behind it. TRBV1 is listed as a pseudogene. The CDR3 runs 13 residues. The CDR3 region is CTSSYRGDGELFF. The CDR3 DNA follows: TGCACCAGCAGCTACCGGGGGGACGGGGAGCTGTTTTTT.

This clone appeared a few times. The chain joins TRBV5-8 to TRBJ1-5; the match to TRBD1 covers 9 bases. Unmatched junction bases numbered 6, after V lost 1 base and J lost 7 bases. CDR1 SGHTS and CDR2 YDEGEE come from the germline V gene. There are 15 residues in the CDR3. CDR3: CASSLSGTGHQPQHF. The CDR3 nucleotides are TGTGCCAGCAGCTTGTCCGGGACAGGGCACCAGCCCCAGCATTTT. Combining the CDR3 with reference TRBV5-8 and TRBJ1-5 gives the whole variable domain EAGVTQSPTHLIKTRGQQATLRCSPISGHTSVYWYQQALGLGLQFLLWYDEGEERNRGNFPPRFSGRQFPNYSSELNVNALELEDSALYLCASSLSGTGHQPQHFGDGTRLSIL.

J is TRBJ2-2 and V is TRBV18; the D gene is possibly TRBD2 (6 bases). CDR1 and CDR2 from the germline V gene are KGHSH and LQKENI. The V and J ends lost 2 bases and 1 base respectively, with 8 bases between them. The CDR3 has 15 residues. DNA of the CDR3: TGTGCCAGCTCACCATGGAGGGGGAACACCGGGGAGCTGTTTTTT. This sequence encodes CASSPWRGNTGELFF.

This rearrangement joins TRBV4-2 to TRBJ2-1, with 9 bases lining up with TRBD2. Germline V gene lookup returns CDR1 LGHNA and CDR2 YNFKEQ. CDR3 length equals 19 residues. With V trimmed by 0 bases and J by 6 bases, 15 bases remained unmatched. CDR3: CASSQEGVARLAVANEQFF. CDR3 sequence (DNA): TGTGCCAGCAGCCAAGAAGGAGTGGCTAGACTAGCGGTCGCCAATGAGCAGTTCTTC.

This clone was counted between two and nine times. The chain joins TRBV30 to TRBJ1-1; D perhaps matches TRBD1 (5 bases). The V gene's germline CDR1 is GTSNPN and CDR2 SVGIG (reference sequence). The CDR3 loop spans 11 amino acids. CDR3 sequence (DNA): TGTGCTGGGGGGGGGAACACTGAAGCTTTCTTT. Translated: CAGGGNTEAFF.

The chain recombines TRBV6-1 with TRBJ1-6; D is uncertain. V was clipped by 2 bases and J by 14 bases, with 10 bases between them. Germline V gene data show CDR1 as MNHNS and CDR2 as SASEGT. The CDR3 length is 12 residues. Here the CDR3 reads CASSERELSLHF. CDR3 DNA sequence: TGTGCCAGCAGTGAAAGGGAGCTGTCCCTCCACTTT.

The chain recombines TRBV7-9 with TRBJ1-4, with unresolved D. Per the germline V gene, CDR1 is SEHNR and CDR2 is FQNEAQ (reference sequence). The CDR3 consists of 13 residues. Deletions cut 2 bases from V and 8 bases from J, with 9 bases between. The DNA of the CDR3 is TGTGCCAGCAGCTTATACGGGAGAGAAAAACTGTTTTTT. It is translated as CASSLYGREKLFF.

The chain combines TRBV5-4 with TRBJ1-2; 8 bases line up with TRBD1. Trimming took 4 bases from V and 6 from J; bases not matched to a gene: 2. This CDR3 region has 12 residues. In germline, CDR1 is SGHNT, CDR2 YYREEE (reference sequence). The CDR3 sequence: CASSETGDGYTF. The CDR3 DNA reads as TGTGCCAGCAGCGAGACAGGGGATGGCTACACCTTC.

V is TRBV7-9 and J is TRBJ1-2, with D perhaps matching TRBD1 (6 bases). CDR1 and CDR2 from the germline V gene are SEHNR and FQNEAQ (reference sequence). V shed 3 bases and J shed 6 bases, with 8 bases lying between them. The length of the CDR3 is 12 residues. The CDR3 DNA reads TGTGCCAGCAGCTTCGCAGGGGATGGCTACACCTTC. Amino acid sequence: CASSFAGDGYTF.

The chain links TRBV2 to TRBJ2-5; 8 bases line up with TRBD1. Germline loops: CDR1 SNHLY, CDR2 FYNNEI. This CDR3 has 14 amino acids. Trimming cost V 10 bases and J 0 bases; bases outside gene matches: 7. CDR3 in amino acids: CATGAGGNQETQYF. The DNA for the CDR3 is TGTGCCACCGGGGCAGGGGGCAACCAAGAGACCCAGTACTTC.

The CDR3 nucleotides are TGCGCCAGCAGCTCCAGACTAGCGGGGAACCAAGAGACCCAGTACTTC. This sequence encodes CASSSRLAGNQETQYF. This rearrangement joins TRBV5-1 to TRBJ2-5, with TRBD2 matching 11 bases. Trimming cost V 3 bases and J 0 bases; bases outside gene matches: 4. Germline CDR1 and CDR2: SGHRS and YFSETQ. The CDR3 spans 16 residues.

V is TRBV10-3 and J is TRBJ1-3, with TRBD1 matching over 8 bases. Germline lookup yields CDR1 ENHRY and CDR2 SYGVKD. Unmatched junction bases numbered 3, after V lost 2 bases and J lost 3 bases. The CDR3 is 15 amino acids. CDR3 nucleotides: TGTGCCATCAGTGAGCCACAGGGGGTTGGAAACACCATATATTTT. It codes for CAISEPQGVGNTIYF.

The chain uses TRBV6-1 and TRBJ2-7; 8 positions agree with TRBD2. This CDR3 comprises 15 residues. The V gene's germline CDR1 is MNHNS and CDR2 SASEGT. The V gene end was trimmed by 6 bases and the J gene end by 2 bases; junction bases not matched to a gene: 9. CDR3 DNA sequence: TGTGCCAGCAGCGCCATTAGCGGGGCCACCTACGAGCAGTACTTC. This codes for CASSAISGATYEQYF.

The chain employs TRBV19 and TRBJ2-5; unclear D gene. CDR3 length: 12 residues. The V gene lost 6 bases and the J gene lost 4 bases, with 9 bases spanning the gap. Germline CDR1 is LNHDA and CDR2 is SQIVND (reference sequence). The CDR3 spells CASSRGRETQYF. For the CDR3, the DNA is TGTGCCAGTAGCCGCGGTCGAGAGACCCAGTACTTC.

This clone was detected a few times. The V and J genes are TRBV5-6 and TRBJ1-1, with D hard to call. CDR1 is SGHDT, CDR2 YYEEEE, per germline. CDR3 length: 13 amino acids. Trimming took off 4 bases at V and 5 bases at J, with 12 bases between the two ends. In DNA form, the CDR3 reads TGTGCCAGCAGCCTCTATAGGAGGACTGAAGCTTTCTTT. It encodes CASSLYRRTEAFF.

The chain recombines TRBV30 with TRBJ2-2, with TRBD1 matching over 8 bases. CDR1 is GTSNPN and CDR2 is SVGIG in the germline V gene (reference sequence). V lost 5 bases and J lost 6; bases outside the gene matches: 5. The CDR3 runs 13 residues. CDR3 amino acids: CAWGTQGAGELFF. For the CDR3, the DNA is TGTGCCTGGGGGACACAGGGGGCCGGGGAGCTGTTTTTT.

This chain uses TRBV27 with TRBJ2-7; D gene ambiguous. This CDR3 spans 15 amino acids. V lost 5 bases and J lost 2, with 16 bases in between. Germline CDR1 MNHEY, CDR2 SMNVEV (reference sequence). CDR3 nucleotide sequence: TGTGCCAGCAGTGCGAAGGGCCTGGGGACCTACGAGCAGTACTTC. It yields the protein CASSAKGLGTYEQYF.

The sample holds one count of this clone. The chain joins TRBV29-1 to TRBJ2-1, with 7 bases identical to TRBD2. V shed 7 bases, J shed 9 bases, and the junction held 12 bases outside the gene matches. This CDR3 has 13 amino acids. CDR1 is SQVTM and CDR2 is ANQGSEA in the germline V gene. The CDR3 region has the DNA TGCAGCGCCTCCTGGGCGGGGGATGGTGAGCAGTTCTTC. The encoded protein is CSASWAGDGEQFF.